This T cell receptor (beta chain) was identified during a study of early T cells in non-severe SARS-CoV-2 infection. The study's findings and limits: VDJdb matching, biased toward anti-spike CD8 responses, missed private and CD4 specificities.

Unique molecular identifiers (one per individual cDNA molecule) were attached. TCRdb independently ran MiXCR on the 5' RACE reads; one entry per CDR3 protein. This table has over 45,000 distinct CDR3 sequences, roughly 7.6% appearing once. The V end lost 4 bases, the J end lost 3 bases, and 12 bases lay between the germline ends. This CDR3 has 15 amino acids. Per the germline V gene, CDR1 is SEHNR and CDR2 is FQNEAQ (reference sequence). As for this clonotype: Antigen unknown.

The clonotype originates from an adult who was a healthcare worker with PCR-confirmed SARS-CoV-2 infection or an uninfected control (not recorded which). Sequenced here: whole blood, sampled at baseline. The rearrangement links TRBV7-9 to TRBJ1-4; TRBD1 might be the D (6 bases). The CDR3 spells CASSSRDRSNEKLFF. The CDR3 bases are TGTGCCAGCAGCTCCCGAGACAGGTCTAATGAAAAACTGTTTTTT.